This T cell receptor (beta chain) was sequenced in a study of response to subunit inactivated influenza vaccine. Overall study findings and caveats: Only a handful of new T cells, the authors suggested, are recruited with each seasonal influenza vaccination.

This clonotype was detected a few times. Its antigen is undetermined. MiXCR was run by TCRdb on the RT-PCR reads, yielding one entry per CDR3 protein. The table records approximately 500,000 distinct CDR3 sequences, roughly 13% of them present only once. Germline values: CDR1 SGHTA, CDR2 FQGNSA. CDR3 size: 15 residues. The V and J ends lost 8 bases and 9 bases, in that order; junction bases with no gene match: 15. This sequence was found in a man aged 45-65 years who received an inactivated influenza vaccine. Sequenced material: PBMCs from blood, taken about 40 days after vaccination. The chain carries TRBV7-2 and TRBJ2-1; 8 positions match TRBD2. In DNA form, the CDR3 reads TGTGCCAGCCGGATGGCGGCAGCGGGAGAGGGTGAGCAGTTCTTC. Protein: CASRMAAAGEGEQFF.